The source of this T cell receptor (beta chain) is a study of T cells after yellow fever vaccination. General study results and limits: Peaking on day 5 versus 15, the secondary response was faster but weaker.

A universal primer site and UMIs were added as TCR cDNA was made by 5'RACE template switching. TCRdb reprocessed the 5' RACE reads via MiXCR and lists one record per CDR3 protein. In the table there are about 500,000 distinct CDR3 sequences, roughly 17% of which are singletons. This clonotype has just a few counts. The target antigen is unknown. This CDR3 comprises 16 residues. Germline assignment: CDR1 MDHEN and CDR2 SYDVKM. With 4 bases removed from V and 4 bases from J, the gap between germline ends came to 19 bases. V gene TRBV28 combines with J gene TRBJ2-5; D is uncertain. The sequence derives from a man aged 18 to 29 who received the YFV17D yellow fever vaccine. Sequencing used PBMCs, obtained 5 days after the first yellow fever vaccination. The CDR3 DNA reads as TGTGCCAGCAGTTCCTATCTGACGAATCTCCCAGAGACCCAGTACTTC. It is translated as CASSSYLTNLPETQYF.